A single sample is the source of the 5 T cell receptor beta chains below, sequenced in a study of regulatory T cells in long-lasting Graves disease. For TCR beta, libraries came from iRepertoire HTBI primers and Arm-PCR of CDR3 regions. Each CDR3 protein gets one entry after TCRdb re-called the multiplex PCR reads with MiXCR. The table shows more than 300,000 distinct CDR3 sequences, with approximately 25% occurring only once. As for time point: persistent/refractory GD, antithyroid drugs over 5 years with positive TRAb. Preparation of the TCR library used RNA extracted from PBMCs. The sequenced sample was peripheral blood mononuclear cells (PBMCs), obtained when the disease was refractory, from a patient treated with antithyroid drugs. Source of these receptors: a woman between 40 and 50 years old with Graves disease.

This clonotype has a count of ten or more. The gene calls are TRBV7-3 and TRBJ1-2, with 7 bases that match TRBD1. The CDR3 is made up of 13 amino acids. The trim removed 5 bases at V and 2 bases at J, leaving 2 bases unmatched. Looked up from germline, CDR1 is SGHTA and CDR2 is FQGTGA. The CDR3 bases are TGTGCCAGCAGCCAACAGGGGAACTATGGCTACACCTTC. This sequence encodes CASSQQGNYGYTF.

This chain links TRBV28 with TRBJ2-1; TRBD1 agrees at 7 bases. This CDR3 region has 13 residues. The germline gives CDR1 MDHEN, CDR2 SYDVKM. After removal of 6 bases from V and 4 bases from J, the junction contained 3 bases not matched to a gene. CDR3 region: CASSYRGYNEQFF. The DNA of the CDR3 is TGTGCCAGCAGCTACAGGGGTTACAATGAGCAGTTCTTC.

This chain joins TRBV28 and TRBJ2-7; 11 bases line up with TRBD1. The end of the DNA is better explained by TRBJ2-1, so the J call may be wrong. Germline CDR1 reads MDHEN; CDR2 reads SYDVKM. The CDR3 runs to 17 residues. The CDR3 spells CASSTLRDRGIIPEQFF. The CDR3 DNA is TGTGCCAGCAGTACCCTCCGGGACAGGGGGATAATACCTGAGCAGTTCTTC.

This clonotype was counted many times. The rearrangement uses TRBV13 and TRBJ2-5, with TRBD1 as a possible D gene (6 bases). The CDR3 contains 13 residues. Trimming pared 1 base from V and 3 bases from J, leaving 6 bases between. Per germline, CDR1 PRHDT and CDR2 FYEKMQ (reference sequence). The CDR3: CASSLDREETQYF. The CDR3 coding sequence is TGTGCCAGCAGCTTAGACAGGGAAGAGACCCAGTACTTC.

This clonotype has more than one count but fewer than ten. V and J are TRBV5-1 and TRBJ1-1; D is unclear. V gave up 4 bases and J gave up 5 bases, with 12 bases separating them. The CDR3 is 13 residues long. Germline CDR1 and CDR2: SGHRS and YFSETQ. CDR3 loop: CASSPRGMTEAFF. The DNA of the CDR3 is TGCGCCAGCAGCCCACGAGGTATGACTGAAGCTTTCTTT.